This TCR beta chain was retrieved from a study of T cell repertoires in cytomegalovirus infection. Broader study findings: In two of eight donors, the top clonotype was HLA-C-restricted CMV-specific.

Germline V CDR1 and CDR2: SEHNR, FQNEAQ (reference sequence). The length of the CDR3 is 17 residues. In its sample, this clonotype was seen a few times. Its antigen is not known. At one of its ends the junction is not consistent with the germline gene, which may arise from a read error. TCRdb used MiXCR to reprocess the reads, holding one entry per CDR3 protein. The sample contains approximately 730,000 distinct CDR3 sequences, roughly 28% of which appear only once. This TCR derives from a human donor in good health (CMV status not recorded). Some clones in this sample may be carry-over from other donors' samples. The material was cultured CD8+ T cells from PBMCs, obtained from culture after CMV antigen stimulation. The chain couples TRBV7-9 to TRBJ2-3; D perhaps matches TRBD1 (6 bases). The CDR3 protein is CASTLPVPGASTDTQYF. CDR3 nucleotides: TGTGCCAGCACCTTACCGGTGCCAGGGGCTAGCACAGATACGCAGTATTTT.